Following are 11 T cell receptor beta chains from one sample sequenced in a study of shared clonotypes between healthy human individuals. The repertoire was sequenced with immunoSEQ multiplex PCR; TCRdb's copy has only in-frame clones and lacks some. The table records 2 million to 2.5 million clones, approximately 95% of them present only once. The material sequenced was naive CD4+ T cells from PBMCs. The subset was: CD45RA+ positively selected. These receptors were taken from a man between 18 and 29 years old in good health. Some clones in this sample may be carry-over from other donors' samples.

The chain employs TRBV30 and TRBJ1-1, with 7 bases lining up with TRBD1. This CDR3 is 17 amino acids long. Germline V gene data show CDR1 as GTSNPN and CDR2 as SVGIG (reference sequence). The V segment lost 3 bases and the J segment 1 base; nucleotides outside the gene matches: 14. CDR3 sequence: CAWRGVAGQIQNTEAFF. CDR3 coding DNA: TGTGCCTGGAGGGGGGTCGCGGGACAGATACAGAACACTGAAGCTTTCTTT.

The V and J genes are TRBV18 and TRBJ1-1; TRBD1 matches at 7 bases. The CDR3 has 16 amino acids. Germline CDR1 and CDR2: KGHSH and LQKENI. The V segment lost 1 base and the J segment 3 bases; nucleotides outside the gene matches: 8. Here the CDR3 DNA reads TGTGCCAGCTCACCACAACTGACAGGGTCCGACACTGAAGCTTTCTTT. Its translation: CASSPQLTGSDTEAFF.

This clone showed up just once. The V and J genes are TRBV7-9 and TRBJ1-2; a weak D match, TRBD1 (6 bases). Per the germline V gene, CDR1 is SEHNR and CDR2 is FQNEAQ (reference sequence). V lost 5 bases and J 4 bases, leaving 20 bases between the germline ends. The CDR3 is made up of 16 amino acids. CDR3 residues: CASSPRGGAPGYGYTF. In DNA, the CDR3 is TGTGCCAGCAGCCCTAGAGGGGGGGCGCCCGGCTATGGCTACACCTTC.

This chain links TRBV7-2 with TRBJ2-2; TRBD2 matches at 11 bases. Losses at the gene ends were 5 bases for V and 8 bases for J; bases not matched to a gene: 10. The germline CDR1 and CDR2 sequences are SGHTA and FQGNSA. The length of the CDR3 is 16 residues. CDR3 in DNA: TGTGCCAGCAGCCCCGATGGAACTAGCGGGAGAGGGGAGCTGTTTTTT. Its translation: CASSPDGTSGRGELFF.

The count of this clone is one. The J gene is TRBJ2-3, the V gene TRBV28; 8 bases match TRBD2. Germline V gene lookup returns CDR1 MDHEN and CDR2 SYDVKM. CDR3 length: 15 residues. The V and J ends lost 5 bases and 0 bases, in that order; junction bases with no gene match: 4. CDR3 in amino acids: CASSDSGTSTDTQYF. Here the CDR3 DNA reads TGTGCCAGCAGTGATAGCGGGACCAGCACAGATACGCAGTATTTT.

This rearrangement joins TRBV6-5 to TRBJ2-4; the D is unclear. Trimming shortened V by 9 bases and J by 0 bases, and 12 bases separated the two germline ends. The CDR3 contains 14 residues. Germline V CDR1 and CDR2: MNHEY, SVGAGI. This CDR3 reads CASKPTLAKNIQYF. The CDR3, as DNA: TGTGCCAGTAAGCCAACACTAGCCAAAAACATTCAGTACTTC.

V gene TRBV11-2 combines with J gene TRBJ2-2, with TRBD1 matching 9 bases. After removal of 0 bases from V and 2 bases from J, the junction contained 4 bases not matched to a gene. This CDR3 is built from 17 residues. CDR1 is SGHAT and CDR2 is FQNNGV in the germline V gene. In DNA form, the CDR3 reads TGTGCCAGCAGCTTAGATCGGGACAGGGTTAACACCGGGGAGCTGTTTTTT. This gives the protein CASSLDRDRVNTGELFF.

The rearrangement joins TRBV5-1 to TRBJ1-1, with no clear D. With 0 bases removed from V and 3 bases from J, the gap between germline ends came to 12 bases. This CDR3 has 15 amino acids. In germline, CDR1 is SGHRS, CDR2 YFSETQ. Here the CDR3 DNA reads TGCGCCAGCAGCTTGGGGCCGGGTGTGGACACTGAAGCTTTCTTT. It is translated as CASSLGPGVDTEAFF.

CDR3 coding DNA: TGTGCCAGCAGTCCGGGACGGATAAACACTGAAGCTTTCTTT. This translates into CASSPGRINTEAFF. The chain couples TRBV6-1 to TRBJ1-1; maybe TRBD1 (5 bases). Trimming took 5 bases from V and 2 from J, leaving 12 bases between them. CDR1 MNHNS and CDR2 SASEGT come from the germline V gene. The CDR3 runs to 14 residues.

The chain joins TRBV5-1 to TRBJ1-1, with 12 nucleotides matching TRBD1. Germline V CDR1 and CDR2: SGHRS, YFSETQ. The length of the CDR3 is 18 residues. V was pared by 4 bases and J by 6 bases, with 16 bases of the junction left unmatched. The DNA for the CDR3 is TGCGCCAGCAGCCCTACACTCCCGGGACAGGGGGCGGGCGCTGAAGCTTTCTTT. This encodes CASSPTLPGQGAGAEAFF.

The chain employs TRBV29-1 and TRBJ1-3; D is undetermined. This CDR3 has 12 amino acids. The V gene's germline CDR1 is SQVTM and CDR2 ANQGSEA. Trimming shortened V by 4 bases and J by 3 bases, and 7 bases separated the two germline ends. The CDR3 DNA reads as TGCAGCGTTGTTTTCGTTGGAAACACCATATATTTT. Translated, it gives CSVVFVGNTIYF.